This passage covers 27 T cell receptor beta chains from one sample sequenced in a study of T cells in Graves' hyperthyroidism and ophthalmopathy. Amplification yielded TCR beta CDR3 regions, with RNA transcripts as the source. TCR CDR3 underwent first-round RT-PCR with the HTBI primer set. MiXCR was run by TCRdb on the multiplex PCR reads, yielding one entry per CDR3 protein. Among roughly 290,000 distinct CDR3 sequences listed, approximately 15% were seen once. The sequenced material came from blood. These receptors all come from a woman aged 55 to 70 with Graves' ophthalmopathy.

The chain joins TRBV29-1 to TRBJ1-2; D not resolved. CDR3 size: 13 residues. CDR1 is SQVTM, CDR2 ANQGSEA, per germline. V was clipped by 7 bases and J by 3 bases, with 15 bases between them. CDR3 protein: CSAPADGDYGYTF. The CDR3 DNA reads TGCAGCGCCCCAGCGGATGGGGACTATGGCTACACCTTC. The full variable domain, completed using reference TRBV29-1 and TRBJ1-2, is SAVISQKPSRDICQRGTSLTIQCQVDSQVTMMFWYRQQPGQSLTLIATANQGSEATYESGFVIDKFPISRPNLTFSTLTVSNMSPEDSSIYLCSAPADGDYGYTFGSGTRLTVV.

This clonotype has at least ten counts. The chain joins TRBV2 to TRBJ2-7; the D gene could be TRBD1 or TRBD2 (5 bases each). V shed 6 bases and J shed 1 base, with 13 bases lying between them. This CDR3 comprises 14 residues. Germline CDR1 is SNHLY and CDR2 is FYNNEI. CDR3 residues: CASSFGTGSYEQYF. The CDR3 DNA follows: TGTGCCAGCAGCTTCGGGACGGGTTCCTACGAGCAGTACTTC.

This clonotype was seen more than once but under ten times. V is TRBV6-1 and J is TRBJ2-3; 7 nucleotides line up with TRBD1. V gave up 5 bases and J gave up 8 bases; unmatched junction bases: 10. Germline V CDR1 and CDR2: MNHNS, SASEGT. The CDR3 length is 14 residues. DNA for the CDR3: TGTGCCAGCAGTCCCGACAGGGACCGGGGTACGCAGTATTTT. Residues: CASSPDRDRGTQYF.

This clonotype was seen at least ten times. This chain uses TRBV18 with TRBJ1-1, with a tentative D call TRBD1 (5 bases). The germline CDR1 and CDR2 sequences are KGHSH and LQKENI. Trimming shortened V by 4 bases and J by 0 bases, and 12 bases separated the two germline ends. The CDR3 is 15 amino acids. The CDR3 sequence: CASSRDRSMNTEAFF. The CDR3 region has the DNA TGTGCCAGCTCACGGGACCGTAGTATGAACACTGAAGCTTTCTTT.

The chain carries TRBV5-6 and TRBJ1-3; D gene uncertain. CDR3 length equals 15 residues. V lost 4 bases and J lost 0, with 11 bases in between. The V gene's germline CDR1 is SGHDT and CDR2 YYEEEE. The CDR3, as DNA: TGTGCCAGCAGCGACTCCCCGAGCTCTGGAAACACCATATATTTT. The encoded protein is CASSDSPSSGNTIYF. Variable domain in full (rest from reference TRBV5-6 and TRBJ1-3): DAGVTQSPTHLIKTRGQQVTLRCSPKSGHDTVSWYQQALGQGPQFIFQYYEEEERQRGNFPDRFSGHQFPNYSSELNVNALLLGDSALYLCASSDSPSSGNTIYFGEGSWLTVV.

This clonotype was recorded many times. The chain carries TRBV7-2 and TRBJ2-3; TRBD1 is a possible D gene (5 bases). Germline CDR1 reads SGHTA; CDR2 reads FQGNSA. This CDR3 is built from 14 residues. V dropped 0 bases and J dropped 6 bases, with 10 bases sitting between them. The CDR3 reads CASSLAGRVDTQYF. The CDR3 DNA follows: TGTGCCAGCAGCTTAGCGGGCAGGGTGGATACGCAGTATTTT.

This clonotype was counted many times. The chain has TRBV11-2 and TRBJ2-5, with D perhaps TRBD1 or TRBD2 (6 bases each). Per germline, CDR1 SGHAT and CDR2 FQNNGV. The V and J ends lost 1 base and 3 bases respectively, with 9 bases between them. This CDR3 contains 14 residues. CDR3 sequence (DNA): TGTGCCAGCAGCTTAGCCGGGGGCAAAGAGACCCAGTACTTC. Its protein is CASSLAGGKETQYF.

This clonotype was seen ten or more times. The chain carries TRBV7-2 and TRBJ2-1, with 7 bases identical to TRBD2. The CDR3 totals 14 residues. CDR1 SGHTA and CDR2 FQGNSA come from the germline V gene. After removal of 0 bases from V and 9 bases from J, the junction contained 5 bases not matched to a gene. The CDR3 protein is CASSLALGTTEQFF. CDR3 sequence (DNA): TGTGCCAGCAGCTTAGCGCTCGGGACTACTGAGCAGTTCTTC.

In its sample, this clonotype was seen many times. The DNA of the CDR3 is TGCGCCAGCAGCCAAGCAATCTTGAGCACAGATACGCAGTATTTT. Translation: CASSQAILSTDTQYF. The rearrangement uses TRBV4-3 and TRBJ2-3; D is unclear. Trimming cost V 1 base and J 0 bases, with 8 bases left between them. The CDR3 spans 15 residues. Germline loops: CDR1 LGHNA, CDR2 YSLEER.

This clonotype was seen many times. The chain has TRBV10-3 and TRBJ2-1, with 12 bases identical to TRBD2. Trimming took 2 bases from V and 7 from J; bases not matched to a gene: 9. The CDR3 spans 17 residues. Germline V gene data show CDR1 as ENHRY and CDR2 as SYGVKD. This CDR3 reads CAISEGLAGGLGNEQFF. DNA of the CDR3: TGTGCCATCAGTGAGGGTCTAGCGGGAGGGCTGGGGAATGAGCAGTTCTTC.

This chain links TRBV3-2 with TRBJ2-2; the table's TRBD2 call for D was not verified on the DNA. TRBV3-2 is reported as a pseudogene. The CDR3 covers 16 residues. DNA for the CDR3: TGTGCCAGCAGCCATCCCGGGACTAGGGGAGCCGGGGAGCTGTTTTTT. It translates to CASSHPGTRGAGELFF.

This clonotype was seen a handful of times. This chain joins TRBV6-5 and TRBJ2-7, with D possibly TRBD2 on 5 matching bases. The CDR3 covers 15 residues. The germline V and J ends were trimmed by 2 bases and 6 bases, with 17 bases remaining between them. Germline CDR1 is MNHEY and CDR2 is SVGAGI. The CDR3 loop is CASSYREAGWAEQYF. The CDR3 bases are TGTGCCAGCAGTTACCGGGAAGCAGGATGGGCCGAGCAGTACTTC.

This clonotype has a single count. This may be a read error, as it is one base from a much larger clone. The CDR3 nucleotides read TGCGCCAACAGCCAAGACTTTAGAAGGTCTTCCTACGAGCAGTACTTC. This encodes CANSQDFRRSSYEQYF. This sequence joins TRBV4-3 and TRBJ2-7; D is undetermined. This CDR3 region has 16 residues. Germline loops: CDR1 LGHNA, CDR2 YSLEER.

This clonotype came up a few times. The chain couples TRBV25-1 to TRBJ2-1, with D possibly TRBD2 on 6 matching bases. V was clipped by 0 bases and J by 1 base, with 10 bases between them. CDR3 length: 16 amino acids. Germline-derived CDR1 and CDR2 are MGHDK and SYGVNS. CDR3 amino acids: CASSEYGTSSYNEQFF. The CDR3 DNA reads TGTGCCAGCAGTGAATATGGGACTTCATCCTACAATGAGCAGTTCTTC.

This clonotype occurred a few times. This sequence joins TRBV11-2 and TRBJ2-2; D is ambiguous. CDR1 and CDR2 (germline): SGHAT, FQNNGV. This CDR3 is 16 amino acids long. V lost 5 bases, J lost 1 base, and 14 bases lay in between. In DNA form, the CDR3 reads TGTGCCAGCAGCATCCAACAAAGGCGGAACACCGGGGAGCTGTTTTTT. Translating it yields CASSIQQRRNTGELFF.

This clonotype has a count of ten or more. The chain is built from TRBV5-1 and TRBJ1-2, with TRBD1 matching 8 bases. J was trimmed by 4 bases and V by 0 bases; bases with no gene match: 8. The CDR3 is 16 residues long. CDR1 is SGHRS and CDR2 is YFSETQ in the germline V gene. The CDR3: CASSLDSGQGVYGYTF. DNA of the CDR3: TGCGCCAGCAGCTTGGACTCTGGACAGGGAGTCTATGGCTACACCTTC.

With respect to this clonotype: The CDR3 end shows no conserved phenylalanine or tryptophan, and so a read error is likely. CDR3 sequence (DNA): TGTGCCAGCAGTACTCACGCTATACAACCCGGGACAGCTTTCTCCTCTCCTAACGTCCTGACTCTC. It translates to CASSTHAIQPGTAFSSPNVLTL. V usage is TRBV6-2 or TRBV6-3 and J usage is TRBJ2-6, with 7 bases that match TRBD1. CDR3 size: 22 residues. V lost 5 bases and J lost 10; bases outside the gene matches: 32. CDR1 is MNHEY, CDR2 SVGEGT, per germline.

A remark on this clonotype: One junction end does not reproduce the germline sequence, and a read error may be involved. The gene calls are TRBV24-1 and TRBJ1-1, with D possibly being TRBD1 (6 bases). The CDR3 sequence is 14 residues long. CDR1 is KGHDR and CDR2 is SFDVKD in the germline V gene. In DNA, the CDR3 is TGTGCCACCAATGATCCGGGACAGAACACTGAAGCTTTCTTT. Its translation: CATNDPGQNTEAFF.

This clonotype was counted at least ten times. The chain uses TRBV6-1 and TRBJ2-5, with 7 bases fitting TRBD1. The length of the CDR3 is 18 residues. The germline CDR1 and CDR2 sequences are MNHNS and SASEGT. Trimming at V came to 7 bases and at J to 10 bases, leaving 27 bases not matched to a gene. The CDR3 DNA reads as TGTGCCAGCATCCGATGGTCCCGACCGACAGGGCTAAGGGGTGTCCAGTACTTC. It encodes CASIRWSRPTGLRGVQYF.

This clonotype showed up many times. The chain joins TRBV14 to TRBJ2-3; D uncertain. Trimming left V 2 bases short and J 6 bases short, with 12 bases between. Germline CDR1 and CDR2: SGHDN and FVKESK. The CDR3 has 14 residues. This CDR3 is CASSQTLTLDTQYF. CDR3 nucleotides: TGTGCCAGCAGCCAAACGCTAACCCTGGATACGCAGTATTTT.

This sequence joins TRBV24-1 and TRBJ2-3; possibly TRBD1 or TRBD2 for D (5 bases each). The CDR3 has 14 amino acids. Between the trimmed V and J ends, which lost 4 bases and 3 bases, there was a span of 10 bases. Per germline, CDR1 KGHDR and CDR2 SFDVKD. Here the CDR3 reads CATSEGTSTDTQYF. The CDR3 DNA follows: TGTGCCACCAGTGAGGGGACCTCGACAGATACGCAGTATTTT.

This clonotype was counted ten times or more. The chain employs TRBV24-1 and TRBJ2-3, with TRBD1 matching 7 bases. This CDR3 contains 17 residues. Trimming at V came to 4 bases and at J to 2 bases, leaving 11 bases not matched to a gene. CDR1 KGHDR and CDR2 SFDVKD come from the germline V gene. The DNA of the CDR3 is TGTGCCACCAGTGACGCCGGAGACAGGGCTTTCACAGATACGCAGTATTTT. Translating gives CATSDAGDRAFTDTQYF.

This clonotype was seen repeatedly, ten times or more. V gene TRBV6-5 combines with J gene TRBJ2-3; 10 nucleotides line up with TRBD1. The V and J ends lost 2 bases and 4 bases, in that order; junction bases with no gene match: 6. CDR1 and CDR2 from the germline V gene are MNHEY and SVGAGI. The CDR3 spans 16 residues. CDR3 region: CASSYQRTGGADTQYF. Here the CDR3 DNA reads TGTGCCAGCAGTTACCAAAGGACAGGGGGAGCAGATACGCAGTATTTT.

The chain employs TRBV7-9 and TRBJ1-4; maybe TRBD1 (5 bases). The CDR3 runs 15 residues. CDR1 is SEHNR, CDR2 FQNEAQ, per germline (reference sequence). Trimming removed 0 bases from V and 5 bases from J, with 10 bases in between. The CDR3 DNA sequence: TGTGCCAGCAGCTTAGCAGGGGCTCAGAATGAAAAACTGTTTTTT. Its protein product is CASSLAGAQNEKLFF.

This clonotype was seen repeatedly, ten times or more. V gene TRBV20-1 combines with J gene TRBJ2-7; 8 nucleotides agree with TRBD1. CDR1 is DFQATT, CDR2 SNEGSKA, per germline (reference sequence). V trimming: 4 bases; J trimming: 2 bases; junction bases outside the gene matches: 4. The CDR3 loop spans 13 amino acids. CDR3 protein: CSATTDRAYEQYF. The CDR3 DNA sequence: TGCAGTGCTACAACGGACAGGGCCTACGAGCAGTACTTC.

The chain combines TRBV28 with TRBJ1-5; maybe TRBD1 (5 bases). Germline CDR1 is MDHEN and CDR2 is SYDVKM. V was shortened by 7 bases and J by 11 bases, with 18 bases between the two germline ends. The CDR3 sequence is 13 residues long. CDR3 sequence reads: CASTPGGIGTQHF. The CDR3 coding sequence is TGTGCCAGCACCCCGGGGGGGATTGGGACCCAGCATTTT. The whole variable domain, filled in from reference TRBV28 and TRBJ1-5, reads DVKVTQSSRYLVKRTGEKVFLECVQDMDHENMFWYRQDPGLGLRLIYFSYDVKMKEKGDIPEGYSVSREKKERFSLILESASTNQTSMYLCASTPGGIGTQHFGDGTRLSIL.

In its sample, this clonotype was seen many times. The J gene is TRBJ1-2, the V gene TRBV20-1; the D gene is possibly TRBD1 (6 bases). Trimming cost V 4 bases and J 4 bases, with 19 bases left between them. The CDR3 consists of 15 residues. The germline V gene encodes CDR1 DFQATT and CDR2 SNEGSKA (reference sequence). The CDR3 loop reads CSATDAGGGGYGYTF. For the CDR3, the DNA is TGCAGTGCTACGGACGCGGGGGGAGGGGGCTATGGCTACACCTTC.